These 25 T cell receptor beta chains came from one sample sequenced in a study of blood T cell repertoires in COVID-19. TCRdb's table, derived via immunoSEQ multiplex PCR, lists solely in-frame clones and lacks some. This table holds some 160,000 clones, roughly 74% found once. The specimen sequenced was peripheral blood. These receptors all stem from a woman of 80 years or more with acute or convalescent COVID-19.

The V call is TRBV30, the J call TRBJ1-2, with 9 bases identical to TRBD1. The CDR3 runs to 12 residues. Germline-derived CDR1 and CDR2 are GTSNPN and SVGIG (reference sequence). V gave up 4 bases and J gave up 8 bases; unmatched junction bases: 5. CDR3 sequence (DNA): TGTGCCTGGACTGGACAGGGGAAAGGCTACACCTTC. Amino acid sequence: CAWTGQGKGYTF.

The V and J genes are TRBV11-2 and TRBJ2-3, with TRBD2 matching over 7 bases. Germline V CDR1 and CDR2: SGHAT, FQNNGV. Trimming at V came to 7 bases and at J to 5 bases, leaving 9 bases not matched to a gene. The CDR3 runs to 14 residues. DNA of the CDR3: TGTGCCAGCAACCAAGCGGGGACCTTAGATACGCAGTATTTT. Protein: CASNQAGTLDTQYF.

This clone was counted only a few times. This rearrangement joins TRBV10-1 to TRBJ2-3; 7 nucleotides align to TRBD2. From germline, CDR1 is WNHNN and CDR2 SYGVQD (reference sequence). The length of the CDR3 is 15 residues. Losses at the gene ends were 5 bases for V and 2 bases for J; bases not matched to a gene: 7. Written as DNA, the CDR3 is TGCGCCAGCAGTTCGGGAGGCCCACTCACAGATACGCAGTATTTT. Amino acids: CASSSGGPLTDTQYF.

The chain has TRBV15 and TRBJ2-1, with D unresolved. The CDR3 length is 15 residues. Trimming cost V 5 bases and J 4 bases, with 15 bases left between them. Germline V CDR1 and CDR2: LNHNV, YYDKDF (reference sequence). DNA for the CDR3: TGTGCCACCAGCGGTCGGTCGCCGGGTTACAATGAGCAGTTCTTC. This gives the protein CATSGRSPGYNEQFF.

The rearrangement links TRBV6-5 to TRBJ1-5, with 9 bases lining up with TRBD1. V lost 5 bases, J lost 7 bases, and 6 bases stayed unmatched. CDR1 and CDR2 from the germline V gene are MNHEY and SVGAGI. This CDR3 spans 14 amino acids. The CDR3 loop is CASSPGTGIQPQHF. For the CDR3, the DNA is TGTGCCAGCAGTCCCGGGACAGGGATACAGCCCCAGCATTTT.

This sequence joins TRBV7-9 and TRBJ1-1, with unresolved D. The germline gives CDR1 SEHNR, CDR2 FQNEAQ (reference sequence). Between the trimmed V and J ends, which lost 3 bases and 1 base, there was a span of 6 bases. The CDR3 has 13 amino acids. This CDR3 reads CASSFQANTEAFF. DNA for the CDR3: TGTGCCAGCAGCTTTCAAGCGAACACTGAAGCTTTCTTT.

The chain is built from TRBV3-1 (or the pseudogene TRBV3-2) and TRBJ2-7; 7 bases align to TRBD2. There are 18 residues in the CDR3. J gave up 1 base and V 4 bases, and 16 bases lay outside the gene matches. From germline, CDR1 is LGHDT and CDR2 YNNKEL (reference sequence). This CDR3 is CASSPSDSRLAKSYEQYF. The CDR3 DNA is TGTGCCAGCAGCCCAAGCGACTCCAGACTAGCTAAGTCCTACGAGCAGTACTTC.

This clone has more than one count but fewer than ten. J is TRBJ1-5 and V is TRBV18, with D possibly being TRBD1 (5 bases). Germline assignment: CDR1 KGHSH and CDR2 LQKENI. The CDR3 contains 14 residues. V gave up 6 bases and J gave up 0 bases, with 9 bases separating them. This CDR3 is CASSGGNSNQPQHF. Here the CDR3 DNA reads TGTGCCAGCTCGGGGGGAAATAGCAATCAGCCCCAGCATTTT.

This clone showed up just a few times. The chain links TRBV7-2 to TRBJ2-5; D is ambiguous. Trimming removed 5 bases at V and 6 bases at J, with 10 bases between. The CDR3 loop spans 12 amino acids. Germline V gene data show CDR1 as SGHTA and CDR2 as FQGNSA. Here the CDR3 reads CASSDRGQTQYF. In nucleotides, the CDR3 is TGTGCCAGCAGCGACCGCGGTCAGACCCAGTACTTC.

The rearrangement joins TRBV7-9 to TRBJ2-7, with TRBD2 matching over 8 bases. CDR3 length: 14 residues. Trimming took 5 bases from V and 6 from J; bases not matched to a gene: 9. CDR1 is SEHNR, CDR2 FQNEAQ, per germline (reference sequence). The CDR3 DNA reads TGTGCCAGCAGCCATCCCGGGGGGGAAAGCGAGCAGTACTTC. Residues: CASSHPGGESEQYF. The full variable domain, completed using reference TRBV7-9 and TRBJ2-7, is DTGVSQNPRHKITKRGQNVTFRCDPISEHNRLYWYRQTLGQGPEFLTYFQNEAQLEKSRLLSDRFSAERPKGSFSTLEIQRTEQGDSAMYLCASSHPGGESEQYFGPGTRLTVT.

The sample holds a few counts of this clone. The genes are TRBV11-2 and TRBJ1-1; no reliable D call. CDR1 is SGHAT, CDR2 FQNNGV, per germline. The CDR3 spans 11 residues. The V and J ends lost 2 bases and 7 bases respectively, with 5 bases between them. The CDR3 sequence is CASSLNSEAFF. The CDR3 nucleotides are TGTGCCAGCAGCTTAAATAGTGAAGCTTTCTTT. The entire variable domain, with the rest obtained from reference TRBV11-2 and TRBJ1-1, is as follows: EAGVAQSPRYKIIEKRQSVAFWCNPISGHATLYWYQQILGQGPKLLIQFQNNGVVDDSQLPKDRFSAERLKGVDSTLKIQPAKLEDSAVYLCASSLNSEAFFGQGTRLTVV.

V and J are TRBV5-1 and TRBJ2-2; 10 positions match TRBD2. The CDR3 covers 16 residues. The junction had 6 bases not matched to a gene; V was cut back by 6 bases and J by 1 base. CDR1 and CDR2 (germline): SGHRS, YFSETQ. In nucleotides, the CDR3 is TGCGCCAGCAATCCTTTAGCGGGGGGGAACACCGGGGAGCTGTTTTTT. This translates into CASNPLAGGNTGELFF.

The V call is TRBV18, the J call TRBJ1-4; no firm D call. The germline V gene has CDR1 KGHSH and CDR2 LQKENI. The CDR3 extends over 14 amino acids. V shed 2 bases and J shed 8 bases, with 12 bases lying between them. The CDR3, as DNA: TGTGCCAGCTCACCAGGGTCCTCAGGAGAAAAACTGTTTTTT. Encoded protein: CASSPGSSGEKLFF. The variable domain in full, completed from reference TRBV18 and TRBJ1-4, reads NAGVMQNPRHLVRRRGQEARLRCSPMKGHSHVYWYRQLPEEGLKFMVYLQKENIIDESGMPKERFSAEFPKEGPSILRIQQVVRGDSAAYFCASSPGSSGEKLFFGSGTQLSVL.

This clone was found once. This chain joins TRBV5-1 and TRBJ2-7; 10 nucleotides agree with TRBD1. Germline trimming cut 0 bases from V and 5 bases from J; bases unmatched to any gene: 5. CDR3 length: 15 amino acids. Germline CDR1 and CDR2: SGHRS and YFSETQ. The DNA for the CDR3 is TGCGCCAGCAGCTTGGGACAGGGGGCGCCCAACGAGCAGTACTTC. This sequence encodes CASSLGQGAPNEQYF.

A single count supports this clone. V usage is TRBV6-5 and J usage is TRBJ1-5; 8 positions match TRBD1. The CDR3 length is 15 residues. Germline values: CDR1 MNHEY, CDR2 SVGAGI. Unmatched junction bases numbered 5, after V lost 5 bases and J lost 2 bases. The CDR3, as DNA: TGTGCCAGCAGTCCGGACAGGGTTGGCAATCAGCCCCAGCATTTT. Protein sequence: CASSPDRVGNQPQHF.

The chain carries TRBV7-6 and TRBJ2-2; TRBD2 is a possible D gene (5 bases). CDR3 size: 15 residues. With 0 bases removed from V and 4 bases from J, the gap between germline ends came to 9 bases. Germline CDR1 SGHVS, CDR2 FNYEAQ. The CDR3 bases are TGTGCCAGCAGCTTAGCAAGGACTGGCACCGGGGAGCTGTTTTTT. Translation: CASSLARTGTGELFF.

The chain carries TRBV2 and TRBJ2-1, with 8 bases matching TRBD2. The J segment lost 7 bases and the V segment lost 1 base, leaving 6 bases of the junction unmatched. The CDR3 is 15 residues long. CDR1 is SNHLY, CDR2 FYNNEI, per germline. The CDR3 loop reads CASSEVALAENEQFF. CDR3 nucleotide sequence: TGTGCCAGCAGTGAAGTGGCACTAGCGGAAAATGAGCAGTTCTTC. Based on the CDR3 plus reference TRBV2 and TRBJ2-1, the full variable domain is EPEVTQTPSHQVTQMGQEVILRCVPISNHLYFYWYRQILGQKVEFLVSFYNNEISEKSEIFDDQFSVERPDGSNFTLKIRSTKLEDSAMYFCASSEVALAENEQFFGPGTRLTVL.

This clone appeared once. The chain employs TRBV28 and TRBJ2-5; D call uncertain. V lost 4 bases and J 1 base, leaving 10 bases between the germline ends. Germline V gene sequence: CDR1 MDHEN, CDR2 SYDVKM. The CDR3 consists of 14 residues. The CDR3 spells CASSSLRLQETQYF. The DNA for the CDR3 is TGTGCCAGCAGTTCACTCCGACTCCAAGAGACCCAGTACTTC.

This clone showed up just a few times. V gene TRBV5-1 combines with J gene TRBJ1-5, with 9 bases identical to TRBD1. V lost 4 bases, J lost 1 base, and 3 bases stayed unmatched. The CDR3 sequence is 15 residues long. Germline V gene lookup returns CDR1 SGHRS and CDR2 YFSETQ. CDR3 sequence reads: CASSEGQGSNQPQHF. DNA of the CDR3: TGCGCCAGCAGCGAGGGACAGGGAAGCAATCAGCCCCAGCATTTT.

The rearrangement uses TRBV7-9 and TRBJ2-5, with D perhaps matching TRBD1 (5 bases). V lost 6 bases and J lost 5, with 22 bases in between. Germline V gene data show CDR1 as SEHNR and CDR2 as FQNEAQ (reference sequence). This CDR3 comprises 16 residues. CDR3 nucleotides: TGTGCCAGCAGACGGGTCGGGCAGGGTGATTTTGAGACCCAGTACTTC. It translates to CASRRVGQGDFETQYF.

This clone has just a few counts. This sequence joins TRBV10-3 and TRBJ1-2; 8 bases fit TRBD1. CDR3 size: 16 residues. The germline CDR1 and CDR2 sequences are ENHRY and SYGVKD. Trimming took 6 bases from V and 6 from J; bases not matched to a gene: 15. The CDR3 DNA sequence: TGTGCCATCAGAAGCCCCTTACAGGGGGGATGGAATGGCTACACCTTC. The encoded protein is CAIRSPLQGGWNGYTF.

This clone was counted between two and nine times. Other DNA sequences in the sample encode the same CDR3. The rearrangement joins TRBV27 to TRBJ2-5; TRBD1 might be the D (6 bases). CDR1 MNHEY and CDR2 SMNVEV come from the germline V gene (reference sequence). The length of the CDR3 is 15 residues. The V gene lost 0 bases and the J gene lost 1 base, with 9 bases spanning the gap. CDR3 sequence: CASSLSGTTQETQYF. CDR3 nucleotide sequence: TGTGCCAGCAGTTTATCCGGGACAACCCAAGAGACCCAGTACTTC.

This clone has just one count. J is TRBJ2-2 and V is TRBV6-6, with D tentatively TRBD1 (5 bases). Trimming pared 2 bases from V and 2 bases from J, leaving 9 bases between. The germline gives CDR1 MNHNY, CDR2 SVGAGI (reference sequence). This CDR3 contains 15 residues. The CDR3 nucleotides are TGTGCCAGCAGTTACATCAGGGTCAACACCGGGGAGCTGTTTTTT. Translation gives CASSYIRVNTGELFF.

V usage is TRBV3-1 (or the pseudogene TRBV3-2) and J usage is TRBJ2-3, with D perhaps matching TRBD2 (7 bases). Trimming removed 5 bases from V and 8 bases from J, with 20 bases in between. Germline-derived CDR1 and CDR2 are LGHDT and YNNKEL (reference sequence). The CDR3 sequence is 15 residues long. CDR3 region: CASSFGGGLGGTQYF. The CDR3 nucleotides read TGTGCCAGCAGCTTCGGCGGGGGCCTCGGTGGTACGCAGTATTTT.

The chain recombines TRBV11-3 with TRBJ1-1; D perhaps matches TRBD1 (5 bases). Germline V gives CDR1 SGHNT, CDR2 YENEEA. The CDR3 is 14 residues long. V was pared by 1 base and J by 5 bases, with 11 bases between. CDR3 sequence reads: CASSLGSGETEAFF. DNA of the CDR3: TGTGCCAGCAGCTTAGGATCGGGGGAGACTGAAGCTTTCTTT.